Presented here are 21 T cell receptor beta chains from one specimen sequenced in a study of blood T cell repertoires in COVID-19. TCRdb's table, derived via immunoSEQ multiplex PCR, lists solely in-frame clones and lacks some. Among about 86,000 clones listed, under 85% were seen once. The sample comprised peripheral blood. The receptors come from a man aged 70 or older with acute or convalescent COVID-19.

The rearrangement joins TRBV19 to TRBJ1-2; D is uncertain. Germline V gives CDR1 LNHDA, CDR2 SQIVND (reference sequence). The CDR3 runs to 13 residues. V shed 3 bases and J shed 6 bases, with 11 bases lying between them. The CDR3 nucleotides read TGTGCCAGTAGTATTCAGGCCTTCCATGGCTACACCTTC. Translating gives CASSIQAFHGYTF.

This chain links TRBV5-6 with TRBJ2-1, with 9 bases aligning to TRBD2. Germline loops: CDR1 SGHDT, CDR2 YYEEEE. Trimming at V came to 5 bases and at J to 3 bases, leaving 3 bases not matched to a gene. This CDR3 comprises 14 residues. The CDR3: CASRVRGGYNEQFF. DNA of the CDR3: TGTGCCAGCAGAGTGCGGGGGGGCTACAATGAGCAGTTCTTC.

The chain has TRBV19 and TRBJ1-2; TRBD1 aligns across 10 bases. Germline loops: CDR1 LNHDA, CDR2 SQIVND (reference sequence). This CDR3 has 14 residues. The trim removed 4 bases at V and 4 bases at J, leaving 3 bases unmatched. This CDR3 reads CASSSGQGGYGYTF. The CDR3 bases are TGTGCCAGTAGTAGCGGACAGGGGGGCTATGGCTACACCTTC.

The rearrangement links TRBV6-1 to TRBJ2-7; 12 positions match TRBD2. Losses at the gene ends were 2 bases for V and 4 bases for J; bases not matched to a gene: 3. The V gene's germline CDR1 is MNHNS and CDR2 SASEGT. CDR3 length: 15 amino acids. The CDR3 region has the DNA TGTGCCAGCAGTGAAACTAGCGGGGGGTGGTACGAGCAGTACGTC. It yields the protein CASSETSGGWYEQYV.

The table lists this clone with a count of one. The gene calls are TRBV29-1 and TRBJ1-3, with D possibly being TRBD1 (5 bases). V was cut by 8 bases and J by 1 base, with 18 bases left in between. Germline assignment: CDR1 SQVTM and CDR2 ANQGSEA. The CDR3 consists of 15 residues. The CDR3 nucleotides read TGCAGCTTCCAGGCTGGCGGGGGATCTGGAAACACCATATATTTT. Amino acids: CSFQAGGGSGNTIYF. Full variable domain (outside the CDR3, taken from reference TRBV29-1 and TRBJ1-3): SAVISQKPSRDICQRGTSLTIQCQVDSQVTMMFWYRQQPGQSLTLIATANQGSEATYESGFVIDKFPISRPNLTFSTLTVSNMSPEDSSIYLCSFQAGGGSGNTIYFGEGSWLTVV.

The CDR3 reads CASSLRLAGNTQYF. The CDR3 DNA follows: TGTGCCAGCAGTTTAAGGCTAGCTGGGAATACGCAGTATTTT. The chain uses TRBV27 and TRBJ2-3; tentative D call: TRBD2 (5 bases). This CDR3 is built from 14 residues. V gave up 2 bases and J gave up 7 bases, with 13 bases separating them. Germline CDR1 MNHEY, CDR2 SMNVEV (reference sequence).

This chain connects TRBV28 to TRBJ2-5; D is uncertain. Germline lookup yields CDR1 MDHEN and CDR2 SYDVKM. The CDR3 is made up of 13 amino acids. V dropped 2 bases and J dropped 1 base, with 5 bases sitting between them. The CDR3 DNA reads as TGTGCCAGCAGTTTAGGCAGCCAAGAGACCCAGTACTTC. Translating gives CASSLGSQETQYF.

The V gene is TRBV19, the J gene TRBJ1-6, with no clear D. V lost 1 base, J lost 9 bases, and 4 bases lay in between. CDR1 is LNHDA and CDR2 is SQIVND in the germline V gene (reference sequence). This CDR3 has 12 amino acids. This CDR3 is CASSIGASPLHF. In DNA form, the CDR3 reads TGTGCCAGTAGTATAGGGGCTTCACCCCTCCACTTT.

V is TRBV19 and J is TRBJ2-1; TRBD2 is a possible D gene (6 bases). V lost 5 bases to trimming and J lost 11 bases, with 13 bases between them. The CDR3 runs 12 residues. CDR1 and CDR2 (germline): LNHDA, SQIVND (reference sequence). CDR3 nucleotide sequence: TGTGCCAGTAGTTCCTCCCGGGGGAAGCAGTTCTTC. It specifies CASSSSRGKQFF.

The V gene is TRBV2, the J gene TRBJ2-1; D remains ambiguous. Trimming took 5 bases from V and 8 from J, leaving 19 bases between them. Germline assignment: CDR1 SNHLY and CDR2 FYNNEI. The CDR3 totals 15 residues. The CDR3 region has the DNA TGTGCCAGCAGTTCATGCACGGAGCAAGGCTATGAGCAGTTCTTC. Translating it yields CASSSCTEQGYEQFF.

The chain joins TRBV5-1 to TRBJ2-5; tentatively, D is TRBD2 (5 bases). The CDR3 is made up of 14 amino acids. V lost 4 bases to trimming and J lost 1 base, with 11 bases between them. Germline V CDR1 and CDR2: SGHRS, YFSETQ. The CDR3 loop is CASSPEGAQETQYF. CDR3 DNA sequence: TGCGCCAGCAGCCCCGAGGGCGCCCAAGAGACCCAGTACTTC.

A single count supports this clone. The chain joins TRBV6-5 to TRBJ2-1, with D possibly matching TRBD2 (5 bases). The CDR3 covers 12 residues. Germline V gene sequence: CDR1 MNHEY, CDR2 SVGAGI. The V gene lost 8 bases and the J gene lost 7 bases, with 12 bases spanning the gap. This CDR3 reads CASGLGGNEQFF. CDR3 DNA sequence: TGTGCCAGCGGGCTTGGCGGGAATGAGCAGTTCTTC.

CDR3 sequence (DNA): TGTGCCAGCGGGGCAGGGGAAGAGACCCAGTACTTC. Its protein is CASGAGEETQYF. V gene TRBV5-6 combines with J gene TRBJ2-5; D is perhaps TRBD1 (6 bases). The CDR3 runs to 12 residues. The V end lost 7 bases, the J end lost 3 bases, and 10 bases lay between the germline ends. CDR1 and CDR2 (germline): SGHDT, YYEEEE.

J is TRBJ1-2 and V is TRBV10-3; 9 bases align to TRBD1. V trimming: 0 bases; J trimming: 8 bases; junction bases outside the gene matches: 7. Germline V CDR1 and CDR2: ENHRY, SYGVKD. This CDR3 comprises 15 residues. CDR3 amino acids: CAISESKQGAGGYTF. The CDR3 bases are TGTGCCATCAGTGAGTCGAAACAGGGGGCAGGGGGCTACACCTTC.

This clone was seen a single time. The chain couples TRBV2 to TRBJ2-7; D perhaps matches TRBD1 (5 bases). CDR3 size: 12 residues. The V gene's germline CDR1 is SNHLY and CDR2 FYNNEI. V was cut by 3 bases and J by 3 bases, with 6 bases left in between. The CDR3 sequence is CASSDQGYEQYF. The CDR3 nucleotides are TGTGCCAGCAGTGATCAGGGCTACGAGCAGTACTTC.

The chain is built from TRBV5-1 and TRBJ2-2; the D gene is possibly TRBD1 (7 bases). Trimming pared 2 bases from V and 4 bases from J, leaving 15 bases between. This CDR3 is built from 16 residues. CDR1 SGHRS and CDR2 YFSETQ come from the germline V gene. CDR3 protein: CASSFRTGSGTGELFF. As DNA, the CDR3 is TGCGCCAGCAGCTTCAGGACAGGTAGCGGCACCGGGGAGCTGTTTTTT.

The chain carries TRBV14 and TRBJ2-1, with TRBD1 identical over 9 bases. V lost 9 bases to trimming and J lost 5 bases; unmatched junction nucleotides: 11. CDR3 size: 15 residues. Germline CDR1 and CDR2: SGHDN and FVKESK. The CDR3 DNA sequence: TGTGCCAGTCACGCCGGGACAGGGACCCACAATGAGCAGTTCTTC. This codes for CASHAGTGTHNEQFF.

This clone was seen only a few times. The chain is built from TRBV15 and TRBJ1-1; D possibly corresponds to TRBD1 (6 bases). V was pared by 0 bases and J by 0 bases, with 11 bases between. Germline V gene data show CDR1 as LNHNV and CDR2 as YYDKDF (reference sequence). The CDR3 runs 16 residues. The CDR3 DNA reads TGTGCCACCAGCAGAGATCTAACAGGGATGAACACTGAAGCTTTCTTT. Its protein product is CATSRDLTGMNTEAFF.

The chain uses TRBV21-1 and TRBJ1-5; the D call of TRBD1 is as the table states it, not checked on the DNA. TRBV21-1 is designated a pseudogene. The length of the CDR3 is 14 residues. The CDR3: CASSKGPGNQPQHF. CDR3 DNA sequence: TGTGCCAGCAGCAAAGGCCCAGGCAATCAGCCCCAGCATTTT.

The CDR3 nucleotides are TGTGCCAGCAGTCCTACTAGCGGGGAGACCCAGTACTTC. Translating it yields CASSPTSGETQYF. The rearrangement joins TRBV12-3 or TRBV12-4 to TRBJ2-5; the match to TRBD2 covers 9 bases. This CDR3 has 13 amino acids. The J segment lost 5 bases and the V segment lost 5 bases, leaving 3 bases of the junction unmatched.

This clone was seen just once. The CDR3 reads CASSPPQSNQPQHF. CDR3 DNA sequence: TGTGCCAGCAGTCCCCCCCAGAGCAATCAGCCCCAGCATTTT. This chain uses TRBV28 with TRBJ1-5; D not resolved. Per the germline V gene, CDR1 is MDHEN and CDR2 is SYDVKM. The length of the CDR3 is 14 residues. V dropped 5 bases and J dropped 1 base, with 9 bases sitting between them.